A single T cell receptor (beta chain) is shown here with its context. Antigen specificity is unknown. This table comes from immunoSEQ multiplex PCR, and its TCRdb copy is limited to in-frame clones, with some not included. The sample yields 11,000 or so clones, 75% to 90% seen once. The CDR3 covers 18 residues. Trimming cost V 0 bases and J 2 bases; bases outside gene matches: 9. CDR1 and CDR2 (germline): MGHRA, YSYEKL. The sample originates from a study of OX40 agonist ivuxolimab in advanced cancers. At the level of the study: Patients in the trial were receiving intravenous ivuxolimab every 2 weeks, at doses of 0.01 to 10 mg/kg. Under the entry rules, prior anti-PD-1, anti-PD-L1 or anti-CTLA-4 therapy was allowed, and less than 50% had some.

Findings of the study overall: The mean number of expanded clones was higher in CD8+ T cells than in CD4+. Both CD4+ and CD8+ T cell populations in blood had undergone clonal expansion by week 6 at 0.1 to 3.0 mg/kg.

The sequence was obtained from an adult with an advanced solid tumor such as melanoma, head and neck, liver or kidney cancer. The chain has TRBV4-1 and TRBJ2-3; 9 bases line up with TRBD1. The input for sequencing was CD4+ or CD8+ T cells sorted from blood, taken in a trial of the OX40 agonist ivuxolimab. The CDR3 sequence: CASSQEGGQGTFTDTQYF. The CDR3 DNA sequence: TGCGCCAGCAGCCAAGAGGGAGGACAGGGGACCTTCACAGATACGCAGTATTTT.